This T cell receptor (beta chain) was sequenced during a study of cytomegalovirus exposure and HLA in healthy donors. Across the study: The roughly 130 validation repertoires used the same platform as the approximately 670 first-cohort repertoires (as reported by a later analysis).

The CDR3 has 17 amino acids. Germline CDR1 and CDR2: SGHDN and FVKESK. Trimming took 1 base from V and 0 from J, leaving 14 bases between them. The repertoire was sequenced with immunoSEQ multiplex PCR; TCRdb's copy has only in-frame clones and lacks some. The repertoire consists of about 56,000 clones, with approximately 92% occurring once and the leading ten covering 1.1%. The receptor's source is a man between 18 and 35 years old in good health and CMV-seronegative. The specimen sequenced was PBMCs. This chain joins TRBV14 and TRBJ2-3; a weak D match, TRBD2 (6 bases). CDR3 in DNA: TGTGCCAGCAGCCAAGTCCACGTGAGCGGGAGCACAGATACGCAGTATTTT. It codes for CASSQVHVSGSTDTQYF. The full variable domain, rest sourced from reference TRBV14 and TRBJ2-3, is EAGVTQFPSHSVIEKGQTVTLRCDPISGHDNLYWYRRVMGKEIKFLLHFVKESKQDESGMPNNRFLAERTGGTYSTLKVQPAELEDSGVYFCASSQVHVSGSTDTQYFGPGTRLTVL.